One sample yielded the 17 T cell receptor beta chains listed below, sequenced in a study of cytomegalovirus exposure and HLA in healthy donors. PCR primers comprised 60 Vbeta and 13 Jbeta primers. Clones were read by immunoSEQ multiplex PCR, and TCRdb kept only the in-frame ones, dropping some. The profile covers approximately 160,000 clones, with over 75% appearing a single time and approximately 1.8% taken by the ten largest. The specimen was PBMCs. These receptors came from a human donor in good health.

The genes are TRBV5-1 and TRBJ2-5, with 10 bases lining up with TRBD1. The CDR3 loop spans 17 amino acids. J lost 2 bases, V lost 0 bases, and 7 bases had no gene match. CDR1 is SGHRS, CDR2 YFSETQ, per germline. CDR3 in DNA: TGCGCCAGCAGCTTGGAACCGGGACAGGGGATACAAGAGACCCAGTACTTC. This encodes CASSLEPGQGIQETQYF.

The V and J genes are TRBV5-6 and TRBJ2-3, with TRBD2 as a possible D gene (6 bases). Trimming pared 5 bases from V and 1 base from J, leaving 14 bases between. The germline gives CDR1 SGHDT, CDR2 YYEEEE. The CDR3 extends over 15 amino acids. Here the CDR3 DNA reads TGTGCCAGCAGTACCCGGGGACTCCGCACAGATACGCAGTATTTT. Translating gives CASSTRGLRTDTQYF.

The table lists this clone with a count of one. The chain recombines TRBV7-2 with TRBJ2-2; weak D call: TRBD2 (5 bases). Deletions cut 2 bases from V and 6 bases from J, with 13 bases between. The CDR3 runs to 15 residues. Germline loops: CDR1 SGHTA, CDR2 FQGNSA. The CDR3: CASSLMTGTPGELFF. CDR3 DNA: TGTGCCAGCAGCTTAATGACGGGAACCCCCGGGGAGCTGTTTTTT. The entire variable domain, with the rest obtained from reference TRBV7-2 and TRBJ2-2, is as follows: GAGVSQSPSNKVTEKGKDVELRCDPISGHTALYWYRQSLGQGLEFLIYFQGNSAPDKSGLPSDRFSAERTGGSVSTLTIQRTQQEDSAVYLCASSLMTGTPGELFFGEGSRLTVL.

The rearrangement links TRBV6-5 to TRBJ2-2; weak D call: TRBD1 (5 bases). The CDR3 length is 14 residues. Trimming pared 4 bases from V and 6 bases from J, leaving 12 bases between. Per the germline V gene, CDR1 is MNHEY and CDR2 is SVGAGI. CDR3 sequence: CASSSQGRAGELFF. In nucleotides, the CDR3 is TGTGCCAGCAGTTCGCAGGGAAGGGCCGGGGAGCTGTTTTTT.

With respect to this clone: The same CDR3 is also encoded by other DNA sequences in this sample. The CDR3 DNA is TGCAGCGTTGAGGGCCGCTTAACAGATACGCAGTATTTT. Its translation is CSVEGRLTDTQYF. The chain is built from TRBV29-1 and TRBJ2-3; D uncertain. Trimming stripped 3 bases from V and 3 bases from J, with 10 bases between. Looked up from germline, CDR1 is SQVTM and CDR2 is ANQGSEA. This CDR3 contains 13 residues.

The J gene is TRBJ1-5, the V gene TRBV5-1; 8 bases align to TRBD1. CDR3 size: 14 residues. V lost 4 bases and J lost 5; bases outside the gene matches: 5. Looked up from germline, CDR1 is SGHRS and CDR2 is YFSETQ. The CDR3 is CASSPTGADQPQHF. The CDR3 DNA reads as TGCGCCAGCAGCCCGACAGGGGCGGATCAGCCCCAGCATTTT.

The gene calls are TRBV2 and TRBJ2-3, with TRBD2 matching over 10 bases. Trimming took 3 bases from V and 2 from J; bases not matched to a gene: 2. This CDR3 has 15 amino acids. From germline, CDR1 is SNHLY and CDR2 FYNNEI. In DNA form, the CDR3 reads TGTGCCAGCAGTGACGGGACTAGCGACACAGATACGCAGTATTTT. Translating gives CASSDGTSDTDTQYF.

CDR3 loop: CASSGTAYQPQHF. For the CDR3, the DNA is TGTGCCAGCTCCGGGACTGCTTATCAGCCCCAGCATTTT. The chain couples TRBV18 to TRBJ1-5; D is perhaps TRBD1 (5 bases). V was clipped by 6 bases and J by 5 bases, with 11 bases between them. Germline V CDR1 and CDR2: KGHSH, LQKENI. This CDR3 has 13 amino acids. The whole variable domain, filled in from reference TRBV18 and TRBJ1-5, reads NAGVMQNPRHLVRRRGQEARLRCSPMKGHSHVYWYRQLPEEGLKFMVYLQKENIIDESGMPKERFSAEFPKEGPSILRIQQVVRGDSAAYFCASSGTAYQPQHFGDGTRLSIL.

This clone showed up just once. This chain connects TRBV4-2 to TRBJ1-6, with D unclear. This CDR3 has 16 amino acids. V lost 0 bases and J lost 6, with 12 bases in between. Germline V lookup: CDR1 LGHNA, CDR2 YNFKEQ. CDR3 sequence (DNA): TGTGCCAGCAGCCAAGATCGTAACTCCCCTAATTCACCCCTCCACTTT. It yields the protein CASSQDRNSPNSPLHF.

The genes are TRBV6-5 and TRBJ2-7; 8 bases match TRBD2. V was clipped by 2 bases and J by 0 bases; unmatched bases: 3. The CDR3 loop spans 15 amino acids. Looked up from germline, CDR1 is MNHEY and CDR2 is SVGAGI. CDR3 sequence (DNA): TGTGCCAGCAGTTACACTAGCGGAAGCTCCTACGAGCAGTACTTC. Protein sequence: CASSYTSGSSYEQYF.

The V gene is TRBV4-1, the J gene TRBJ1-1; D remains unclear. V dropped 7 bases and J dropped 6 bases, with 15 bases sitting between them. The length of the CDR3 is 13 residues. Germline loops: CDR1 MGHRA, CDR2 YSYEKL. CDR3 sequence reads: CASTSGGRSEAFF. CDR3 bases: TGCGCCAGCACCTCAGGAGGTAGATCTGAAGCTTTCTTT.

On this clone itself: Sequence at one end of the junction differs from germline and may be a read error. J is TRBJ1-6 and V is TRBV7-9; D call uncertain. The length of the CDR3 is 16 residues. CDR1 is SEHNR, CDR2 FQNEAQ, per germline (reference sequence). The CDR3 region has the DNA TGTTCCAGCAGCTCTTTCCCGAGGGAAGGCGATTCACCCCTCCACTTT. It encodes CSSSSFPREGDSPLHF.

The chain uses TRBV25-1 and TRBJ2-5; D is possibly TRBD1 (6 bases). CDR1 is MGHDK, CDR2 SYGVNS, per germline. This CDR3 comprises 15 residues. V gave up 1 base and J gave up 5 bases, with 14 bases separating them. CDR3 protein: CASSESSGGGETQYF. The CDR3 DNA reads TGTGCCAGCAGTGAATCCAGTGGGGGCGGGGAGACCCAGTACTTC.

The chain is built from TRBV10-3 and TRBJ1-2; weak D call: TRBD1 (6 bases). CDR1 is ENHRY, CDR2 SYGVKD, per germline. V was shortened by 6 bases and J by 7 bases, with 18 bases between the two germline ends. This CDR3 contains 14 residues. The CDR3 region is CAIRREGGLIGYTF. CDR3 in DNA: TGTGCCATCAGGCGGGAGGGGGGGCTAATTGGCTACACCTTC.

This sequence joins TRBV27 and TRBJ2-2; no firm D call. Germline CDR1 is MNHEY and CDR2 is SMNVEV (reference sequence). CDR3 length: 12 residues. V was shortened by 4 bases and J by 3 bases, with 3 bases between the two germline ends. The CDR3 DNA reads TGTGCCAGCAGTTCCTACACCGGGGAGCTGTTTTTT. It specifies CASSSYTGELFF.

V and J are TRBV11-3 and TRBJ2-1; 12 bases line up with TRBD2. The CDR3 is 16 amino acids. V shed 4 bases, J shed 2 bases, and the junction held 3 bases outside the gene matches. Germline CDR1 and CDR2: SGHNT and YENEEA. The CDR3 sequence is CASSSLAGGTYNEQFF. In DNA form, the CDR3 reads TGTGCCAGCAGCTCGCTAGCGGGGGGGACCTACAATGAGCAGTTCTTC.

The chain carries TRBV25-1 and TRBJ1-1; 8 bases match TRBD1. The CDR3 length is 13 residues. J lost 4 bases, V lost 5 bases, and 3 bases had no gene match. The germline V gene has CDR1 MGHDK and CDR2 SYGVNS. As DNA, the CDR3 is TGTGCCAGCAGTCTCACAGGGGGCACTGAAGCTTTCTTT. Translating it yields CASSLTGGTEAFF.